The present TCR beta chain was sequenced within a study of human T cells and chemical hapten exposure. Overall study results and limits: The study found that DPC sensitization did not change TCRs above 1 in 1000 frequency.

The CDR3 runs 13 residues. Germline V gene lookup returns CDR1 MGHDK and CDR2 SYGVNS. V shed 3 bases, J shed 10 bases, and the junction held 3 bases outside the gene matches. Details on this clonotype: Its antigen is unknown.

Time point reported: patch test 3, about 24 weeks after DPC sensitization. Treatment defined: therapeutic diphenylcyclopropenone sensitization with weekly scalp DPC. During construction of the library, unique molecular identifiers were attached to individual cDNA molecules for quantitative, reproducible TCR counting. A single record per CDR3 protein comes from TCRdb applying MiXCR to the RACE reads. The table includes 150,000 to 200,000 distinct CDR3 sequences, 20% to 25% detected once. This receptor was identified in a woman aged 40 to 49 with alopecia areata. Some clones in this sample may be carry-over from other donors' samples. The material was whole blood, obtained in connection with sensitization to the hapten diphenylcyclopropenone (DPC). J is TRBJ1-6 and V is TRBV25-1, with 7 bases fitting TRBD1. The CDR3 region is CASSETGRSPLHF. DNA for the CDR3: TGTGCCAGCAGTGAGACAGGGAGATCACCCCTCCACTTT.